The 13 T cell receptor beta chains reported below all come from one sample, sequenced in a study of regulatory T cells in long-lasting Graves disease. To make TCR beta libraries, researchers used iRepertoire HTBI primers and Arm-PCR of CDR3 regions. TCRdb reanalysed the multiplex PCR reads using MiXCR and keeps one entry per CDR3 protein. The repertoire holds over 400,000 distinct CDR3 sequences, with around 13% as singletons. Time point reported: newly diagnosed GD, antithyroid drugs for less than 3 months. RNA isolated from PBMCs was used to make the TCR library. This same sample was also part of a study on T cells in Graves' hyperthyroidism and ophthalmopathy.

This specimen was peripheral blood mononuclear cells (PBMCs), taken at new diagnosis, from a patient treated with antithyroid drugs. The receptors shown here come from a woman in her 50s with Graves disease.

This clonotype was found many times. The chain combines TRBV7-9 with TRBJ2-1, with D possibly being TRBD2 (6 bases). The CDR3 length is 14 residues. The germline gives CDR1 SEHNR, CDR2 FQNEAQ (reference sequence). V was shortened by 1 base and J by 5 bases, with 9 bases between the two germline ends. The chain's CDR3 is CASSLVRDDNEQFF. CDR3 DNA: TGTGCCAGCAGCTTAGTGCGGGATGACAATGAGCAGTTCTTC.

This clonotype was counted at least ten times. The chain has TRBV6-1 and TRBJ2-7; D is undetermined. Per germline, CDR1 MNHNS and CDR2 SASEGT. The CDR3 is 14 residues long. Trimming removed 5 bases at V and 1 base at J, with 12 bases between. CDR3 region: CASSLRHRSYEQYF. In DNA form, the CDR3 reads TGTGCCAGCAGTCTTAGGCACAGATCCTACGAGCAGTACTTC.

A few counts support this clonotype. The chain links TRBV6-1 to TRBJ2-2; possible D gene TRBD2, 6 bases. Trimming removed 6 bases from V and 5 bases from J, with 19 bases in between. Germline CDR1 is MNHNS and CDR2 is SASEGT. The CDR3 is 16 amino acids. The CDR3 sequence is CASSPGGAGFTGELFF. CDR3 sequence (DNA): TGTGCCAGCAGCCCGGGCGGGGCAGGGTTTACCGGGGAGCTGTTTTTT.

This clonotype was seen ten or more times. This CDR3 reads CASTQTGLSYEQYF. The CDR3 bases are TGTGCCAGCACTCAGACAGGGCTGAGCTACGAGCAGTACTTC. The chain links TRBV6-1 to TRBJ2-7, with 7 bases aligning to TRBD1. Germline-derived CDR1 and CDR2 are MNHNS and SASEGT. The ends lost 7 bases at V and 3 bases at J; junction bases unmatched: 9. The CDR3 totals 14 residues.

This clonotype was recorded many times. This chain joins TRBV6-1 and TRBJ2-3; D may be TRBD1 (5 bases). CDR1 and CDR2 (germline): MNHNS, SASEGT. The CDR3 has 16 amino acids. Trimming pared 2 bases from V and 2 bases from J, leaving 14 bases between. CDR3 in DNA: TGTGCCAGCAGTGAACGTCAGGGCGGTTTCACAGATACGCAGTATTTT. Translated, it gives CASSERQGGFTDTQYF.

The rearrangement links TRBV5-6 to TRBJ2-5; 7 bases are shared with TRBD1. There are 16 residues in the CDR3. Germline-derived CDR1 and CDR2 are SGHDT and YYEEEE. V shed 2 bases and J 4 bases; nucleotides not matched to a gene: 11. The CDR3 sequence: CASSFRDRASGETQYF. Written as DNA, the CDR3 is TGTGCCAGCAGCTTTCGGGACAGAGCGTCGGGAGAGACCCAGTACTTC.

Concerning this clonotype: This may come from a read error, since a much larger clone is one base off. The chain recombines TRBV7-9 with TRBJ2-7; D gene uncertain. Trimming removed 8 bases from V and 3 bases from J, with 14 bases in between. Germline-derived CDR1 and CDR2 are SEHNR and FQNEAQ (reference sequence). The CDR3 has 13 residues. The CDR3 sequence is CASGTSQVYEQYF. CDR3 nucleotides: TGTGCCAGCGGCACATCCCAGGTCTACGAGCAGTACTTC.

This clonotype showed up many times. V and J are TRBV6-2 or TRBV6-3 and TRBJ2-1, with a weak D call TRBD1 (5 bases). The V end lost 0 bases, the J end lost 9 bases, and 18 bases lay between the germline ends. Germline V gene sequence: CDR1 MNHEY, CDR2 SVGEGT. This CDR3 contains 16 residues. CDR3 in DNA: TGTGCCAGCAGTTACTCCAGGGTAAGGCCCGGAGCTGAGCAGTTCTTC. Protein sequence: CASSYSRVRPGAEQFF.

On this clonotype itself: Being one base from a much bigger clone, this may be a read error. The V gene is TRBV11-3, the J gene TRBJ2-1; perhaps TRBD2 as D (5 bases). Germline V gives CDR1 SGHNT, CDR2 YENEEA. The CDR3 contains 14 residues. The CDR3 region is CASSQDWLEREQSF. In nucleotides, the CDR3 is TGTGCCAGCAGCCAAGATTGGCTTGAGAGGGAGCAGTCCTTC.

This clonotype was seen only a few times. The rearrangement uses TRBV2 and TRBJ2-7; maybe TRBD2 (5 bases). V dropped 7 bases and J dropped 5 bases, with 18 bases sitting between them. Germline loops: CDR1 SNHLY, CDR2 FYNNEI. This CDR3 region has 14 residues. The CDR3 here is CASTQIPTRDEQYF. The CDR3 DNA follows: TGTGCCAGCACCCAGATCCCGACGAGGGACGAGCAGTACTTC.

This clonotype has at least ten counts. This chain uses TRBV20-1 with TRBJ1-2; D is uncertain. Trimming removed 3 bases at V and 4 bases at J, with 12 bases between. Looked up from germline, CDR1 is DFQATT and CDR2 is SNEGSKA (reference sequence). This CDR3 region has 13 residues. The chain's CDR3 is CSASETYLYGYTF. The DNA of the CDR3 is TGCAGTGCTAGTGAGACATACCTCTATGGCTACACCTTC.

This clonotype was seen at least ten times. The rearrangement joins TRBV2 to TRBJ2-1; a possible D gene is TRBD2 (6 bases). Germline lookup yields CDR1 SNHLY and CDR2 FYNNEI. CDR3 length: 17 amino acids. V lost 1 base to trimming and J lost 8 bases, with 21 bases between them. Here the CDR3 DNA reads TGTGCCAGCAGTGAAGATAGACTAGATGCCCTTTTCGATGAGCAGTTCTTC. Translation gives CASSEDRLDALFDEQFF.

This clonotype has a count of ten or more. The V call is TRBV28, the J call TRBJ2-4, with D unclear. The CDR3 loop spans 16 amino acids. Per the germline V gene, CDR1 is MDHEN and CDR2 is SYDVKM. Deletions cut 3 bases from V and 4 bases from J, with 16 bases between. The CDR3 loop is CASSFVTTTGKNIQYF. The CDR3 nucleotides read TGTGCCAGCAGTTTCGTTACGACGACTGGAAAAAACATTCAGTACTTC.